This T cell receptor beta chain was sequenced during a study of T cells in Graves' hyperthyroidism and ophthalmopathy. Study-level background: Upon initial diagnosis and before any treatment, peripheral blood was collected. Study-level findings and limits: In the analysis, a 13 V-J model separated ophthalmopathy from stable hyperthyroidism. Among thyroid clonotypes expanded above 0.001, most also appeared in blood.

V shed 4 bases and J shed 7 bases, with 11 bases lying between them. CDR1 LNHNV and CDR2 YYDKDF come from the germline V gene (reference sequence). The CDR3 sequence is 12 residues long. Amplification of TCR beta CDR3 regions used RNA as the template. First-round RT-PCR with HTBI primers amplified the TCR CDR3 region. From the multiplex PCR reads, TCRdb called clonotypes with MiXCR, one entry per CDR3 protein. The table lists some 440,000 distinct CDR3 sequences, 15% to 19% of them singletons. Any patient presenting with uncontrolled infection, other autoimmune disease, pregnancy or lactation was left out. Details on this clonotype: Antigen unknown.

This TCR was recovered from a woman aged 18-30 years with Graves' hyperthyroidism. The chain joins TRBV15 to TRBJ2-7; D gene uncertain. Sequencing was performed on blood. CDR3 DNA sequence: TGTGCCACCAGCACGGGCTATATGGAGCAGTACTTC. It specifies CATSTGYMEQYF.